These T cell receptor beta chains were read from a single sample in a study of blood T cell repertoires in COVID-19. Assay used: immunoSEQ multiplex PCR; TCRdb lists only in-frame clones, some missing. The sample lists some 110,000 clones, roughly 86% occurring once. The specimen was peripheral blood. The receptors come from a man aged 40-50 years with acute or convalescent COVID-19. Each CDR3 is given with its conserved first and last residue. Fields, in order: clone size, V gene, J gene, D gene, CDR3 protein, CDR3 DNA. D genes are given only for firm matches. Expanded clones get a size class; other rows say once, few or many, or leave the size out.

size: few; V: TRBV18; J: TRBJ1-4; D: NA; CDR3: CASSLMGATNEKLFF; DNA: TGTGCCAGCTCACTTATGGGCGCTACTAATGAAAAACTGTTTTTT
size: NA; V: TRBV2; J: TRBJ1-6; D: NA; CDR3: CASSYQGRGSPLHF; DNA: TGTGCCAGCAGTTACCAGGGGAGGGGATCACCCCTCCACTTT
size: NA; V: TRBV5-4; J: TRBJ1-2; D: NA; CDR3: CASSQGVGTPVYGYTF; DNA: TGTGCCAGCAGCCAAGGGGTAGGGACACCTGTCTATGGCTACACCTTC
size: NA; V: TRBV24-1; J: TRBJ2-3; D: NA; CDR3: CATSAGGNLDTQYF; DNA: TGTGCCACCAGTGCCGGCGGGAATTTAGATACGCAGTATTTT
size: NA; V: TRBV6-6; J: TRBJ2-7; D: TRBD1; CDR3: CASSSHGQGEQYF; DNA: TGTGCCAGCAGTTCACACGGACAGGGCGAGCAGTACTTC
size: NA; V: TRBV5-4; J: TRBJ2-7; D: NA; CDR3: CASSFGHYEQYF; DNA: TGTGCCAGCAGCTTCGGACACTACGAGCAGTACTTC
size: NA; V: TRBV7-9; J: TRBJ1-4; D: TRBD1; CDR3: CASSLNGQAANEKLFF; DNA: TGTGCCAGCAGCTTAAATGGACAGGCCGCTAATGAAAAACTGTTTTTT
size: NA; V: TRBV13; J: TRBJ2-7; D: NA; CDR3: CASSSTGWSYEQYF; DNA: TGTGCCAGCAGCTCTACAGGGTGGTCCTACGAGCAGTACTTC
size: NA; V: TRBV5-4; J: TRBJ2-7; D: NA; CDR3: CASSLAGIDEQYF; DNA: TGTGCCAGCAGCTTGGCCGGGATTGACGAGCAGTACTTC
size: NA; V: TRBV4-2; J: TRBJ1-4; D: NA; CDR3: CASSPSVRHQNEKLFF; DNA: TGTGCCAGCAGCCCAAGCGTGAGGCACCAGAATGAAAAACTGTTTTTT
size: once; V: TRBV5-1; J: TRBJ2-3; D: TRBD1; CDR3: CASSEDRAHTDTQYF; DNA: TGCGCCAGCAGCGAAGACAGGGCACACACAGATACGCAGTATTTT
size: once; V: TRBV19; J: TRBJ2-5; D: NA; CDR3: CASRRSSGSIETQYF; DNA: TGTGCCAGTAGGAGATCCAGCGGGTCGATAGAGACCCAGTACTTC
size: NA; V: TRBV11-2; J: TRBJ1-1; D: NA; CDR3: CASSSINTNTEAFF; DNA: TGTGCCAGCAGCTCAATTAACACGAACACTGAAGCTTTCTTT
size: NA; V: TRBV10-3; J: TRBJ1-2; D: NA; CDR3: CAISDEGNYGYTF; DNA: TGTGCCATCAGTGATGAGGGTAACTATGGCTACACCTTC
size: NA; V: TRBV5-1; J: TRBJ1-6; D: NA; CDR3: CASSLGQGNSPLHF; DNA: TGCGCCAGCAGCTTGGGGCAGGGAAATTCACCCCTCCACTTT
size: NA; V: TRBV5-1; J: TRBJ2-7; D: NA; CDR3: CASSLGQGIYEQYF; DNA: TGCGCCAGCAGCTTGGGGCAGGGGATTTACGAGCAGTACTTC
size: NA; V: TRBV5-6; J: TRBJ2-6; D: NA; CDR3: CASSLGDTARFSGANVLTF; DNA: TGTGCCAGCAGCTTGGGGGACACGGCCCGTTTCTCTGGGGCCAACGTCCTGACTTTC
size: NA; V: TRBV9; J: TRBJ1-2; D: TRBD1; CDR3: CASSVAGTAYNYGYTF; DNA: TGTGCCAGCAGCGTAGCTGGGACAGCTTACAACTATGGCTACACCTTC
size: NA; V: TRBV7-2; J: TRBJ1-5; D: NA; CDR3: CASSLQGNYNQPQHF; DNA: TGTGCCAGCAGCTTACAGGGGAATTACAATCAGCCCCAGCATTTT
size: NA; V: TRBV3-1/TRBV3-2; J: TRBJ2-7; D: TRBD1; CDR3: CASSRWTGGIEQYF; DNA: TGTGCCAGCAGCCGATGGACAGGGGGCATCGAGCAGTACTTC
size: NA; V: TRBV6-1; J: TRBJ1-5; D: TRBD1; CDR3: CASSEMGVGTASNQPQHF; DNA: TGTGCCAGCAGTGAAATGGGAGTCGGGACAGCTAGCAATCAGCCCCAGCATTTT
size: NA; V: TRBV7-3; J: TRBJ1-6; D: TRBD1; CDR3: CASSLGTGVGSPLHF; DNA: TGTGCCAGCAGCTTAGGAACAGGGGTAGGTTCACCCCTCCACTTT
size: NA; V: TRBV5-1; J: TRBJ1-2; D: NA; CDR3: CASSLGQHAEGYTF; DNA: TGCGCCAGCAGCTTGGGACAGCATGCGGAAGGCTACACCTTC
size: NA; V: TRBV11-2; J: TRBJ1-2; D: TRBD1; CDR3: CASSPGQGYGYTF; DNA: TGTGCCAGCAGCCCCGGACAGGGCTATGGCTACACCTTC
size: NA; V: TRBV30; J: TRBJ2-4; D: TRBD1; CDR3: CAWSGTGHAKNIQYF; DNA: TGTGCCTGGAGCGGGACAGGGCATGCCAAAAACATTCAGTACTTC
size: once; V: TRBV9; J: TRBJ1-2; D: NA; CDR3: CASSAGQRTNYGYTF; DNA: TGTGCCAGCAGCGCCGGACAGAGGACTAACTATGGCTACACCTTC
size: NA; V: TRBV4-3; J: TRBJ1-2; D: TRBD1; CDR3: CASSQQTGGDYGYTF; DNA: TGCGCCAGCAGCCAACAGACAGGGGGGGACTATGGCTACACCTTC
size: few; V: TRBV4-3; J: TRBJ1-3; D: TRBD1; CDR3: CASSQEVIGTVLPKADGNTIYF; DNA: TGCGCCAGCAGCCAAGAGGTAATCGGGACAGTATTACCGAAAGCAGATGGAAACACCATATATTTT
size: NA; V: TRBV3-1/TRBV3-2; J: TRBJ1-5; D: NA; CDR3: CASSREGSEPQHF; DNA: TGTGCCAGCAGCCGGGAGGGATCGGAGCCCCAGCATTTT
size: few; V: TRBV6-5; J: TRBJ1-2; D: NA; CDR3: CASSYAGDYNYGYTF; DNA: TGTGCCAGCAGTTACGCAGGGGACTATAACTATGGCTACACCTTC